This TCR beta chain stems from a study of CD8 T cells in Susac syndrome. Reverse transcription of roughly 0.5 to 1 ug RNA was carried out with random hexamers. TCRdb recomputed calls from the immunoSEQ multiplex PCR reads with MiXCR, one row per CDR3 protein. The data show around 120,000 distinct CDR3 sequences, about 95% seen once. The CDR3 consists of 12 residues. With 6 bases removed from V and 8 bases from J, the gap between germline ends came to 16 bases. Germline V gene data show CDR1 as DFQATT and CDR2 as SNEGSKA (reference sequence). TEMRA cells were FACS-enriched, unlike CD8+ and CD4+ T cells, which were negatively isolated.

The TCR was taken from a human donor with multiple sclerosis. Sequencing was done on a sample of CD4+ T cells from PBMCs. The V and J genes are TRBV20-1 and TRBJ1-2; D is undetermined. The CDR3 protein is CSATEAVKGYTF. The CDR3 nucleotides read TGCAGTGCGACGGAGGCTGTAAAGGGCTACACCTTC.